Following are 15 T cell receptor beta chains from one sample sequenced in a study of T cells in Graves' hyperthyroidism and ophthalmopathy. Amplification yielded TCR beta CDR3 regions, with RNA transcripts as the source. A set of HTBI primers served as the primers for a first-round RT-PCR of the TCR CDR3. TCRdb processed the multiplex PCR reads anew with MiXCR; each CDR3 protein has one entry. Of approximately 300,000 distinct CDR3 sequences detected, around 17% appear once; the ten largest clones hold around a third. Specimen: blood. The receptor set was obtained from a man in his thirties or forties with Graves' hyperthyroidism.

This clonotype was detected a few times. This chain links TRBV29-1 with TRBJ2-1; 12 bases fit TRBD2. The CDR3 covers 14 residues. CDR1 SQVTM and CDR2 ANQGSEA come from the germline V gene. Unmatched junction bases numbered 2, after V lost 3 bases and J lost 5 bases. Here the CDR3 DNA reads TGCAGCGTTGATGGGACTAGCGGGCACAATGAGCAGTTCTTC. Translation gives CSVDGTSGHNEQFF.

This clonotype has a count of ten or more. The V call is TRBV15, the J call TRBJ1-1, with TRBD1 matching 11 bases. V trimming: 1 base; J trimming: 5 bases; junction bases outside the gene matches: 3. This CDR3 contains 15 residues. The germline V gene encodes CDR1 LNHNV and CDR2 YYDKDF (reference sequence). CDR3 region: CATSRAGQGETEAFF. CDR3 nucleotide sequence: TGTGCCACCAGCAGAGCGGGACAGGGGGAAACTGAAGCTTTCTTT.

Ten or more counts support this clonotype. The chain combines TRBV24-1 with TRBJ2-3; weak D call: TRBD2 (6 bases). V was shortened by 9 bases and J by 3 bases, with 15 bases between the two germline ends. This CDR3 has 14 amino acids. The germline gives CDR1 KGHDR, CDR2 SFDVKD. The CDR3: CATSLSGGTDTQYF. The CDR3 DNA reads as TGTGCCACCTCGCTAAGCGGAGGGACAGATACGCAGTATTTT.

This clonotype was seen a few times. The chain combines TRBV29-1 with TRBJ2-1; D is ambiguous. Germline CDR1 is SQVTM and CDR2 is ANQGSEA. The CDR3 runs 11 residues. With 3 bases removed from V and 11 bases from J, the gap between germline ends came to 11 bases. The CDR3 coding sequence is TGCAGCGTTGATAGGGTGATCCAGCAGTTCTTC. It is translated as CSVDRVIQQFF.

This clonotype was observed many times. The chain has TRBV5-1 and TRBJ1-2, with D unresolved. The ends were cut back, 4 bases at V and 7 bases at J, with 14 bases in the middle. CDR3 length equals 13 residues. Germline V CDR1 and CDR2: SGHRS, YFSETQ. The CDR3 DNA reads TGCGCCAGCAGCCCACCCGACGAAGGTGGCTACACCTTC. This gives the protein CASSPPDEGGYTF.

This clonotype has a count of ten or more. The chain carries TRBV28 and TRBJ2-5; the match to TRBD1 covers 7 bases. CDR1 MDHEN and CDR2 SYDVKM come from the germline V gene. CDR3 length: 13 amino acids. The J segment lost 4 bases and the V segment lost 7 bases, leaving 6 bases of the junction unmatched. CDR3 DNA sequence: TGTGCCAGCACCCGACAGGGATCAGAGACCCAGTACTTC. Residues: CASTRQGSETQYF.

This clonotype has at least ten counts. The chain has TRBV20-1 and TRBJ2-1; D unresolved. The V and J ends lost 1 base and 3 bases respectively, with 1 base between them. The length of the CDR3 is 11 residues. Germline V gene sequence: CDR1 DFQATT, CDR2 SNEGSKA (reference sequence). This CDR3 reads CSARVYNEQFF. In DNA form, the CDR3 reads TGCAGTGCTAGAGTCTACAATGAGCAGTTCTTC.

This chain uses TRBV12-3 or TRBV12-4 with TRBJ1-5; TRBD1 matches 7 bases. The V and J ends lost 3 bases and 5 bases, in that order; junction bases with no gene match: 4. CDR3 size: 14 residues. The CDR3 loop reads CASSFKQGYQPQHF. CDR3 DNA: TGTGCCAGCAGTTTTAAACAGGGGTATCAGCCCCAGCATTTT.

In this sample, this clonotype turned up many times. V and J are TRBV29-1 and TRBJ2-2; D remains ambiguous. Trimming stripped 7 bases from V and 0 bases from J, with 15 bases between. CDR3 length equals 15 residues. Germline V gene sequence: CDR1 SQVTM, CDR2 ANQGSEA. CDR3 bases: TGCAGCGCAAATCTGGAACGGACGAACACCGGGGAGCTGTTTTTT. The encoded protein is CSANLERTNTGELFF.

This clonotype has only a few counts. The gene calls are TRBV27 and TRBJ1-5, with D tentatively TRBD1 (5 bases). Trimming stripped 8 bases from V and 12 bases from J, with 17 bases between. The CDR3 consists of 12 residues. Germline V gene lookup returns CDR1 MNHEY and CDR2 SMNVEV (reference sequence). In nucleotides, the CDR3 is TGTGCCAGCGGAGGACAAGTCGGGCGCCAGCATTTT. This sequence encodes CASGGQVGRQHF.

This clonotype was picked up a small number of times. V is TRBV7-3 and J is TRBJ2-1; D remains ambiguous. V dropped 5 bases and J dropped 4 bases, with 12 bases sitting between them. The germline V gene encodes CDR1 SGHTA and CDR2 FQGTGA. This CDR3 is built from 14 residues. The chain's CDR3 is CASSPAALYNEQFF. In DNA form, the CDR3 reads TGTGCCAGCAGCCCTGCGGCCTTATACAATGAGCAGTTCTTC.

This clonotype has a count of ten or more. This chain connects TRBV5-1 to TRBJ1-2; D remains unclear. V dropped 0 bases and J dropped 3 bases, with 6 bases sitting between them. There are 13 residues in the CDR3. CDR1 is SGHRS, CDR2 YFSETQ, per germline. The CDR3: CASSLVQDYGYTF. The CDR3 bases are TGCGCCAGCAGCTTGGTTCAGGACTATGGCTACACCTTC.

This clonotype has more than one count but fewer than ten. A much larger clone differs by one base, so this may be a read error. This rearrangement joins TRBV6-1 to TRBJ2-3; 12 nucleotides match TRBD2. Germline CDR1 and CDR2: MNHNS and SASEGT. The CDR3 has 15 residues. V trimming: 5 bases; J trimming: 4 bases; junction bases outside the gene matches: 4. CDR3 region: CASSRLAGASDTQYF. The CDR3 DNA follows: TGTGCCAGCAGTAGACTAGCGGGAGCATCAGATACGCAGTATTTT.

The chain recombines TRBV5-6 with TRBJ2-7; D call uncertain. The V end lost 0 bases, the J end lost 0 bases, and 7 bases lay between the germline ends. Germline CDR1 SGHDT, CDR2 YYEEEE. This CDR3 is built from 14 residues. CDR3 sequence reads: CASSLEGISYEQYF. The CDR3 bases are TGTGCCAGCAGCTTGGAAGGGATCTCCTACGAGCAGTACTTC.

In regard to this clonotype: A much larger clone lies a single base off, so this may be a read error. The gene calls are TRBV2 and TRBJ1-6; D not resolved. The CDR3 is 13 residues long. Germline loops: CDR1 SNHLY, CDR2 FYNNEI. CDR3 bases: TGTGCCAGCAGTGAAGAAGGGATTTCACACCTCCACTTT. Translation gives CASSEEGISHLHF.